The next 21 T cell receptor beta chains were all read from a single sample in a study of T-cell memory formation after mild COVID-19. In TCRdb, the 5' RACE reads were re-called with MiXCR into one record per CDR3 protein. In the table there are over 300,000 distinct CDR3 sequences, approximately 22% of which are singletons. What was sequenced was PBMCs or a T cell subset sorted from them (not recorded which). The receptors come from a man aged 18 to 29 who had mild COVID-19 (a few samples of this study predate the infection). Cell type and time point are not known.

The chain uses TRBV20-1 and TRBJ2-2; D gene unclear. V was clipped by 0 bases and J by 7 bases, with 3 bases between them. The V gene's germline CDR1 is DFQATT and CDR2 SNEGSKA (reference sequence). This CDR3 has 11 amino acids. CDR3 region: CSARDLGELFF. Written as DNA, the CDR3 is TGCAGTGCTAGAGATCTCGGGGAGCTGTTTTTT.

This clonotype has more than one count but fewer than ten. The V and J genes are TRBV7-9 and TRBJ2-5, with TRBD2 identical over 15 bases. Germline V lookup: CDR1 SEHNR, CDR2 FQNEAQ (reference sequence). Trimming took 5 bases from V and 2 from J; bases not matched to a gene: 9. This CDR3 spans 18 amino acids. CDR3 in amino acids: CASSAPGLAGGPQETQYF. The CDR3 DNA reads TGTGCCAGCAGCGCACCTGGACTAGCGGGGGGGCCGCAAGAGACCCAGTACTTC. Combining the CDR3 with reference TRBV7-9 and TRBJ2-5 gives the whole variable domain DTGVSQNPRHKITKRGQNVTFRCDPISEHNRLYWYRQTLGQGPEFLTYFQNEAQLEKSRLLSDRFSAERPKGSFSTLEIQRTEQGDSAMYLCASSAPGLAGGPQETQYFGPGTRLLVL.

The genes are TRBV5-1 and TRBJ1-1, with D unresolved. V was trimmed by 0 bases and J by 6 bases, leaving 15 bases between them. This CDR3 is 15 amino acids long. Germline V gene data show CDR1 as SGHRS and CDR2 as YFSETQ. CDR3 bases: TGCGCCAGCAGCTTGGTAAGCCGTTACAACGCTGAAGCTTTCTTT. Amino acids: CASSLVSRYNAEAFF.

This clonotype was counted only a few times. DNA of the CDR3: TGTGCCAGCAGCGATCAGCCCCAGCATTTT. Translated: CASSDQPQHF. The chain is built from TRBV28 and TRBJ1-5; D gene ambiguous. The V end was cut by 6 bases, the J end by 5 bases, with 2 bases between. Per the germline V gene, CDR1 is MDHEN and CDR2 is SYDVKM. This CDR3 has 10 amino acids.

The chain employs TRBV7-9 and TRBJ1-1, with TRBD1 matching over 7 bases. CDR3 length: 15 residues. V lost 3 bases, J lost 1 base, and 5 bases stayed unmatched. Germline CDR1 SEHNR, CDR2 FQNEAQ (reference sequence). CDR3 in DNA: TGTGCCAGCAGCTTTGCCGGGACAGCGAACACTGAAGCTTTCTTT. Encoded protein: CASSFAGTANTEAFF. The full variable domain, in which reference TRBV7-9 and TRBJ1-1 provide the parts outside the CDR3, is DTGVSQNPRHKITKRGQNVTFRCDPISEHNRLYWYRQTLGQGPEFLTYFQNEAQLEKSRLLSDRFSAERPKGSFSTLEIQRTEQGDSAMYLCASSFAGTANTEAFFGQGTRLTVV.

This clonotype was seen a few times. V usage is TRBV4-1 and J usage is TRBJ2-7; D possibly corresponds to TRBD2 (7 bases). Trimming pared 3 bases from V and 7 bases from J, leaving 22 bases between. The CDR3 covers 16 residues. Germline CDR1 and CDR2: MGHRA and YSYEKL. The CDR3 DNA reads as TGCGCCAGCAGCCATCCCGGGGGGCCTAGCCCCGGGGAGCAGTACTTC. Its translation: CASSHPGGPSPGEQYF.

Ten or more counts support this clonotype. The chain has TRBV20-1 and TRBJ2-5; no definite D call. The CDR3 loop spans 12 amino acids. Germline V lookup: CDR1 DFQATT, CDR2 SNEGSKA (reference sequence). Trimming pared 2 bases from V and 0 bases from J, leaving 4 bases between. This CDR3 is CSARQYQETQYF. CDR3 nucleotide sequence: TGCAGTGCTAGACAGTACCAAGAGACCCAGTACTTC.

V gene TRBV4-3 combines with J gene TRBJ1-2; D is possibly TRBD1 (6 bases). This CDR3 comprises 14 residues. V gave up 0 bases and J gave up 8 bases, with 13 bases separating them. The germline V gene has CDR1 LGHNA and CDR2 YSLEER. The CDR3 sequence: CASSQDQLGGGYTF. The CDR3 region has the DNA TGCGCCAGCAGCCAAGATCAGTTGGGGGGCGGCTACACCTTC.

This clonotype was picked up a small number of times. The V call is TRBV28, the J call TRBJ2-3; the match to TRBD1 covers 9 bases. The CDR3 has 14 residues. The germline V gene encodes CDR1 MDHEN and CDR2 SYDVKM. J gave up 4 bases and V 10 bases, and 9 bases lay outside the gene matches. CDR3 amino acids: CAIKRDRVSDTQYF. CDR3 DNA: TGTGCCATCAAGCGGGACAGGGTATCAGATACGCAGTATTTT. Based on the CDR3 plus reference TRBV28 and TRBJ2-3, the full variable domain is DVKVTQSSRYLVKRTGEKVFLECVQDMDHENMFWYRQDPGLGLRLIYFSYDVKMKEKGDIPEGYSVSREKKERFSLILESASTNQTSMYLCAIKRDRVSDTQYFGPGTRLTVL.

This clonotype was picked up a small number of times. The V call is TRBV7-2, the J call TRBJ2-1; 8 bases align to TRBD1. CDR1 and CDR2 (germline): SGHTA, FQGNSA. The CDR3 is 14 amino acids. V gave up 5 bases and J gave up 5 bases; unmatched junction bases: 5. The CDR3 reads CASSRTGINNEQFF. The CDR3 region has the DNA TGTGCCAGCAGCAGGACAGGGATTAACAATGAGCAGTTCTTC.

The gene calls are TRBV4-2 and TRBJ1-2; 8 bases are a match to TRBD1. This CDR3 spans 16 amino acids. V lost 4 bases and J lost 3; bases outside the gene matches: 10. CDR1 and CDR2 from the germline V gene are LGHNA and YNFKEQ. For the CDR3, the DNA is TGTGCCAGCAGCCCGTCAGGGCAGGGGGCGGACTATGGCTACACCTTC. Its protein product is CASSPSGQGADYGYTF.

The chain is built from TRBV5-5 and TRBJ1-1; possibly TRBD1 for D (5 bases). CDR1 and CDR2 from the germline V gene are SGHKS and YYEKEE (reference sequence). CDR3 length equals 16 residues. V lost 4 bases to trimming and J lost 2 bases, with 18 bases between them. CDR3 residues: CASSPLGGGDNTEAFF. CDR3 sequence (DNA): TGTGCCAGCAGCCCGCTCGGGGGAGGGGATAACACTGAAGCTTTCTTT.

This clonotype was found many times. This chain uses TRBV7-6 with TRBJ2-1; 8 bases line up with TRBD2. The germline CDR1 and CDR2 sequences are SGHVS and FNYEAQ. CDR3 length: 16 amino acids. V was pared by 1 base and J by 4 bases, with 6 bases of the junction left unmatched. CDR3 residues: CASSLDRAGAYNEQFF. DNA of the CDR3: TGTGCCAGCAGCTTAGACCGAGCGGGGGCTTACAATGAGCAGTTCTTC.

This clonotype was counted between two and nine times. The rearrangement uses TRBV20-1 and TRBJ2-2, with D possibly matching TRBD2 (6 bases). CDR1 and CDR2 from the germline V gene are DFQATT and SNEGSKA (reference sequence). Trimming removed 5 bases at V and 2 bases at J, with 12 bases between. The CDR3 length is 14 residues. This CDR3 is CSARAGGNTGELFF. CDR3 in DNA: TGCAGTGCTCGGGCCGGGGGAAACACCGGGGAGCTGTTTTTT.

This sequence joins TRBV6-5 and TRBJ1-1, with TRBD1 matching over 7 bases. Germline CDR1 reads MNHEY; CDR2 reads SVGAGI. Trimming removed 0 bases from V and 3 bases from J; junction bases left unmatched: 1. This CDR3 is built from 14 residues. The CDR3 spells CASSYSTGDTEAFF. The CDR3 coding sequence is TGTGCCAGCAGTTACTCTACAGGGGACACTGAAGCTTTCTTT.

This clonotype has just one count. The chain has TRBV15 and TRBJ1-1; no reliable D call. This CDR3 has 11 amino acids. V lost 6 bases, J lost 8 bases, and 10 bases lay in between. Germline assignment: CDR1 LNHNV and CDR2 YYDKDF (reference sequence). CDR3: CATSKTAEAFF. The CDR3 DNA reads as TGTGCCACCAGTAAAACGGCCGAAGCTTTCTTT.

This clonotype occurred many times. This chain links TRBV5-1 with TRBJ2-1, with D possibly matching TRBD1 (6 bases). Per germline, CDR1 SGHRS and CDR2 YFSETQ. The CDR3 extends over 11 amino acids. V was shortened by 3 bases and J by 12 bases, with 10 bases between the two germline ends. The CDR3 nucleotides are TGCGCCAGCAGCTCCGACAGGTTGCAGTTCTTC. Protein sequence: CASSSDRLQFF.

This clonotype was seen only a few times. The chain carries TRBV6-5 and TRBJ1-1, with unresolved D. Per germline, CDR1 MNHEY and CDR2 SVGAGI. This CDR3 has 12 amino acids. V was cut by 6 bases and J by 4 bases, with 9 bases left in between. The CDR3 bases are TGTGCCAGCAGCTCTCGCCCCACTGAAGCTTTCTTT. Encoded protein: CASSSRPTEAFF.

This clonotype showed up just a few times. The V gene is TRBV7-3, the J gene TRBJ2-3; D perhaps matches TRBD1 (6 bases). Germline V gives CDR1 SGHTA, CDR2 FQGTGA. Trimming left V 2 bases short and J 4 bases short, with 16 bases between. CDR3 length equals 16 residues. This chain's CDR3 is CASSLSGGAGADTQYF. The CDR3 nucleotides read TGTGCCAGCAGCTTATCTGGGGGCGCGGGCGCAGATACGCAGTATTTT.

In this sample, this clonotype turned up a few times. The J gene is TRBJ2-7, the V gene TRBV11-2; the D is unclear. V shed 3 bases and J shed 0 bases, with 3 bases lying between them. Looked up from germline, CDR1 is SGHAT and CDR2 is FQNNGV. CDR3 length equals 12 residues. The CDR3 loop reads CASSFDSYEQYF. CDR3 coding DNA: TGTGCCAGCAGCTTCGACTCCTACGAGCAGTACTTC.

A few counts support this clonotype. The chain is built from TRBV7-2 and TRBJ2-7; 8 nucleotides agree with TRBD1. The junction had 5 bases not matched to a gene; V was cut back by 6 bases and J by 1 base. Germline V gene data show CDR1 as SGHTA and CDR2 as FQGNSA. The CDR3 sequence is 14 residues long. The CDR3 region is CASRRGQGSYEQYV. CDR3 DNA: TGTGCCAGCAGGCGCGGACAGGGATCCTACGAGCAGTACGTC.